This record looks at one T cell receptor beta chain sequence and its context. Antigen unknown. One end of the junction fails to match germline, which may point to a read error. Germline assignment: CDR1 SEHNR and CDR2 FQNEAQ (reference sequence). The length of the CDR3 is 15 residues. The use of a sample-barcoded 5' primer and a J-beta primer mix characterized a second PCR of roughly 6 to 12 cycles. Every cDNA molecule bore a tag from a template-switch adaptor containing 12 random nucleotides. TCRdb re-called the 5' RACE reads through MiXCR, storing one row per CDR3 protein. This sample yields some 1.8 million distinct CDR3 sequences, of which about two fifths are seen a single time; more than 20% belongs to the top ten. This record belongs to a study of blood T cells in healthy people across ages. Findings and caveats of the study: Older individuals had lower TCR beta diversity per million T cells (the decline was roughly linear). Unknown CMV status may confound age-related changes in expanded clones.

The sequencing input was blood. This chain connects TRBV7-9 to TRBJ2-5, with D possibly TRBD1 on 5 matching bases. The clonotype was recovered from a human donor in good health. CDR3 coding DNA: TGTGCCGGCAGCGCGACGACAGAGAACCAAGAGACCCAGTACTTC. It codes for CAGSATTENQETQYF.